This section outlines one T cell receptor (beta chain) sequence together with its context. Its cognate antigen is unknown. Amplification used 60 V beta primers and 13 J beta primers. Only in-frame clones appear in the TCRdb table, and some are missing; sequencing was by immunoSEQ multiplex PCR. The table includes 55,000 to 75,000 clones, about 80% detected once. As to time point: after dendritic cell vaccination, including at tumor progression/relapse. The entry originates in a study of glioma-infiltrating T cells after dendritic cell vaccination. Study at large: Autologous tumor lysate was loaded overnight onto monocyte-derived dendritic cells grown seven to eight days with IL-4 and GM-CSF. Dendritic cell vaccine was injected intradermally three times, biweekly.

The study's findings and limits: Higher TCR clonality did not directly relate to longer survival.

Sequenced here: blood, sampled after dendritic cell vaccination. This clonotype was obtained from a human donor with glioblastoma.

CDR3 loop: CASSQTGGRNQPQHF. Written as DNA, the CDR3 is TGTGCCAGCAGCCAAACTGGAGGACGCAATCAGCCCCAGCATTTT. The V call is TRBV16, the J call TRBJ1-5; D is ambiguous. This CDR3 is built from 15 residues. Germline V CDR1 and CDR2: KGHSY, FQNENV. The V gene lost 2 bases and the J gene lost 2 bases, with 10 bases spanning the gap.